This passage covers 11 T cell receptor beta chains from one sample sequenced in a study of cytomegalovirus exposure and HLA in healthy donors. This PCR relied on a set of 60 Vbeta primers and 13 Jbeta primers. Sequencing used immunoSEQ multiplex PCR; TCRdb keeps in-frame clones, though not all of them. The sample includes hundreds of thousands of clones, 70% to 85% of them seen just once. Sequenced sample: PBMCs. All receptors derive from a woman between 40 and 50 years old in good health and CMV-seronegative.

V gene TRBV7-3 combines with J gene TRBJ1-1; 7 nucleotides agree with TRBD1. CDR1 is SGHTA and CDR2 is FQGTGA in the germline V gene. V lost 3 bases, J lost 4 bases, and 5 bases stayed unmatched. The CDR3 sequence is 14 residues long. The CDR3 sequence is CASSLDPGGTEAFF. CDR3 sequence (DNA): TGTGCCAGCAGCTTGGACCCAGGGGGCACTGAAGCTTTCTTT.

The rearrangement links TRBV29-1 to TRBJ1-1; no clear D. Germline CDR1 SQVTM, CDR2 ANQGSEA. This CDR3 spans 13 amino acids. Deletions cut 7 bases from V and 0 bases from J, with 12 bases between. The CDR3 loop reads CSASGSMNTEAFF. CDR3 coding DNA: TGCAGCGCGTCCGGGAGCATGAACACTGAAGCTTTCTTT.

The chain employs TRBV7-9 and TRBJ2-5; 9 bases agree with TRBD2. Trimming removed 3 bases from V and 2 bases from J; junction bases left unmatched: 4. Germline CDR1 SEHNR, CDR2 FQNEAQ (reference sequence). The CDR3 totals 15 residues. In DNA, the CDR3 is TGTGCCAGCAGCTTTTCTCTAGCGGGACAAGAGACCCAGTACTTC. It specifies CASSFSLAGQETQYF.

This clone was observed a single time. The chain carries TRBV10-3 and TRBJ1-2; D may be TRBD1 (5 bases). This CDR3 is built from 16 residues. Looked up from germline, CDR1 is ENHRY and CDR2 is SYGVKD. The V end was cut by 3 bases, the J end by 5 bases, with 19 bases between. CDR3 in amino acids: CAISENSREGGYGYTF. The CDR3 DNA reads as TGTGCCATCAGTGAAAATTCCAGGGAGGGAGGGTATGGCTACACCTTC.

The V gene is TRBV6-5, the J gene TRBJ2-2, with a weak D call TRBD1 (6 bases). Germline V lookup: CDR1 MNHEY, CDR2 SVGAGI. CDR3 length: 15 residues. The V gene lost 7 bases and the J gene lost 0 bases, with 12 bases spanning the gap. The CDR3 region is CASKRDNANTGELFF. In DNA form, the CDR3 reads TGTGCCAGCAAACGGGACAACGCGAACACCGGGGAGCTGTTTTTT.

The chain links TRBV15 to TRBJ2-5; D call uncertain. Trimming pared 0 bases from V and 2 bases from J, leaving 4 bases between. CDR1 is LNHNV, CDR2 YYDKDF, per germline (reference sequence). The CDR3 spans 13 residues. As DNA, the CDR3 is TGTGCCACCAGCAGAGATAGACAAGAGACCCAGTACTTC. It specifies CATSRDRQETQYF.

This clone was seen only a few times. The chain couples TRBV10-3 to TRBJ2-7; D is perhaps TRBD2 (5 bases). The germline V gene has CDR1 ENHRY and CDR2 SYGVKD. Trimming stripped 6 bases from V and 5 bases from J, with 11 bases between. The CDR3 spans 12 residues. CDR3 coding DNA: TGTGCCATCAGCCAAGGAGGTAACGAGCAGTACTTC. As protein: CAISQGGNEQYF.

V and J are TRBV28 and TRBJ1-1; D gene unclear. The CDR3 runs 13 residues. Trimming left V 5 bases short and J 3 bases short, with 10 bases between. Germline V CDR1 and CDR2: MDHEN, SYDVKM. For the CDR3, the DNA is TGTGCCAGCAGTGAGGGAGTATACACTGAAGCTTTCTTT. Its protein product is CASSEGVYTEAFF.

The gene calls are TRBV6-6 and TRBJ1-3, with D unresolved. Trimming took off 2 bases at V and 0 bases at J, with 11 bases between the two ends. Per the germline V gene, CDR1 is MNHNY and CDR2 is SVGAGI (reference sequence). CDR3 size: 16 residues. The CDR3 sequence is CASSYARGSSGNTIYF. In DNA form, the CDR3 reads TGTGCCAGCAGTTACGCGAGAGGGTCCTCTGGAAACACCATATATTTT.

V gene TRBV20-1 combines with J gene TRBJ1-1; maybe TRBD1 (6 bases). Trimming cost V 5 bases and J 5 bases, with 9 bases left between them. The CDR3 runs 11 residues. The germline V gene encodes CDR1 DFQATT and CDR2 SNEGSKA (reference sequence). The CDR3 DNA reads TGCAGTGCTGGCAGGGGAACTGAAGCTTTCTTT. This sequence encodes CSAGRGTEAFF.

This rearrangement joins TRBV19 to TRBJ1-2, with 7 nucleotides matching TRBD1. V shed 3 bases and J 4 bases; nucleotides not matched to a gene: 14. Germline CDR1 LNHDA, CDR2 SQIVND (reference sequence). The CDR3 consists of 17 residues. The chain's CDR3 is CASSMGRQGPGGYGYTF. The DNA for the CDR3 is TGTGCCAGTAGTATGGGACGACAGGGCCCTGGCGGCTATGGCTACACCTTC.